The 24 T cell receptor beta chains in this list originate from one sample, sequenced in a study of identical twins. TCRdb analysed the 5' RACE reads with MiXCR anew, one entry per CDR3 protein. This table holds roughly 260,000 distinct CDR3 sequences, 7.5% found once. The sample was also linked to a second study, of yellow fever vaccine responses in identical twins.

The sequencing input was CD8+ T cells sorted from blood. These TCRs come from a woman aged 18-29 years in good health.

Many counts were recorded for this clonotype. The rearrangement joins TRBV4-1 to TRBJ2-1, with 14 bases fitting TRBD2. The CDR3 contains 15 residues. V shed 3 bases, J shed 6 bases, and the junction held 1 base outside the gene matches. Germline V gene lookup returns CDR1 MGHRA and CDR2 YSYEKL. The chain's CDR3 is CASSQGTSGGNEQFF. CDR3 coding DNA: TGCGCCAGCAGCCAGGGGACTAGCGGGGGCAATGAGCAGTTCTTC.

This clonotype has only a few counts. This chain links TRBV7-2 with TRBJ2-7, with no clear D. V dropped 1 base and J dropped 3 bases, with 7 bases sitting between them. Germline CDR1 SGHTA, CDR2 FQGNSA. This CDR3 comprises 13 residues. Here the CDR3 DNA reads TGTGCCAGCAGCTTAGATTTCAACTACGAGCAGTACTTC. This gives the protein CASSLDFNYEQYF.

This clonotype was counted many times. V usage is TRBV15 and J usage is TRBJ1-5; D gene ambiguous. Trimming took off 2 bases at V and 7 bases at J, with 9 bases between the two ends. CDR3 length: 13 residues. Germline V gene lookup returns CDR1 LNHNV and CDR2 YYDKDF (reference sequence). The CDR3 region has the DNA TGTGCCACCAGCAGACTCATGGGACAGCCCCAGCATTTT. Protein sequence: CATSRLMGQPQHF.

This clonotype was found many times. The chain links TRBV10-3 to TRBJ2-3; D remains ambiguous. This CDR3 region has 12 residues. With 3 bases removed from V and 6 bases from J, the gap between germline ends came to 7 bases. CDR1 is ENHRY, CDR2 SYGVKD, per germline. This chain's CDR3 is CAISELRDTQYF. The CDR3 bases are TGTGCCATCAGTGAATTGAGGGATACGCAGTATTTT.

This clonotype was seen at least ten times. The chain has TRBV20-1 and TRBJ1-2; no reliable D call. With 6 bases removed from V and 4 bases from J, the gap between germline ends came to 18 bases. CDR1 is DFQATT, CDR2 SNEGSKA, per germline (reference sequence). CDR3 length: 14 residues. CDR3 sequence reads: CSAPDGGKGYGYTF. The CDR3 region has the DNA TGCAGTGCCCCAGATGGCGGGAAGGGCTATGGCTACACCTTC.

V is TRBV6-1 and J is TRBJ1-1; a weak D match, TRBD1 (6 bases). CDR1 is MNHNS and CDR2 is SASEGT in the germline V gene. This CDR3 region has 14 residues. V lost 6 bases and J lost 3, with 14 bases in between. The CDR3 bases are TGTGCCAGCAGCGAACAGGGTAGTGACACTGAAGCTTTCTTT. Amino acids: CASSEQGSDTEAFF.

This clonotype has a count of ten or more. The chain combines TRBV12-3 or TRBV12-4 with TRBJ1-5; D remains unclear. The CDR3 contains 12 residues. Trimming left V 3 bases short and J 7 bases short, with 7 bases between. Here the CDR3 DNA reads TGTGCCAGCAGTTTCTGGGAACAGCCCCAGCATTTT. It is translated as CASSFWEQPQHF.

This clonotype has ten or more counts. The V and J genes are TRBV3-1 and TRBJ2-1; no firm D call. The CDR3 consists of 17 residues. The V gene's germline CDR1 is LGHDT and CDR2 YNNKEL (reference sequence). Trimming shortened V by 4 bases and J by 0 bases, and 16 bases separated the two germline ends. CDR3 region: CASSPASSISSYNEQFF. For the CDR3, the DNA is TGTGCCAGCAGCCCCGCTAGTTCAATTAGCTCCTACAATGAGCAGTTCTTC.

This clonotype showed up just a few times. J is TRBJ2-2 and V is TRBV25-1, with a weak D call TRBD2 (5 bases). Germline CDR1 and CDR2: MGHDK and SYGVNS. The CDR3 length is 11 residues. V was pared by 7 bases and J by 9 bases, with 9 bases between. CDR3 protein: CASTNGRELFF. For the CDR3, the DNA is TGTGCCAGCACGAACGGGAGGGAGCTGTTTTTT.

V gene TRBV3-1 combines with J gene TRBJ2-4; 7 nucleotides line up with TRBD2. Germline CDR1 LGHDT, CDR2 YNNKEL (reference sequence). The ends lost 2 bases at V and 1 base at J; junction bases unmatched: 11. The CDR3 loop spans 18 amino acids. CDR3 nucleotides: TGTGCCAGCAGCCAATCCTTTGGGGGAGGGCCGGCCAAAAACATTCAGTACTTC. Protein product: CASSQSFGGGPAKNIQYF.

CDR3 residues: CSARDLEGGLDNEQFF. For the CDR3, the DNA is TGCAGTGCTAGAGATCTCGAAGGGGGTCTCGACAATGAGCAGTTCTTC. The chain employs TRBV20-1 and TRBJ2-1; possible D gene TRBD1, 6 bases. Germline values: CDR1 DFQATT, CDR2 SNEGSKA (reference sequence). Trimming took off 0 bases at V and 5 bases at J, with 17 bases between the two ends. CDR3 length equals 16 residues.

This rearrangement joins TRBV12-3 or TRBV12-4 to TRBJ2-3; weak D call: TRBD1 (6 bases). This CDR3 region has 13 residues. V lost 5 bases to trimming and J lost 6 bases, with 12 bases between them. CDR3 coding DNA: TGTGCCAGCAGTCGAAGCAGGGGTGATACGCAGTATTTT. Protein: CASSRSRGDTQYF.

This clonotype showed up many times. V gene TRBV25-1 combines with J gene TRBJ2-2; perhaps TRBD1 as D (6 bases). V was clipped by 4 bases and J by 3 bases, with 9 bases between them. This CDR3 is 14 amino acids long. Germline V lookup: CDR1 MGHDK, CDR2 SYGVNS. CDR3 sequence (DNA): TGTGCCAGCAGTGCCGACAGGTACACCGGGGAGCTGTTTTTT. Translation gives CASSADRYTGELFF.

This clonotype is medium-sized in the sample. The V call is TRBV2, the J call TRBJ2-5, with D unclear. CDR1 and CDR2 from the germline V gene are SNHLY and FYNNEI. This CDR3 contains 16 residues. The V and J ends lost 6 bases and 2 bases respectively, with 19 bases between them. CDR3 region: CASRTPRAVPQETQYF. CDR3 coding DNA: TGTGCCAGCAGAACACCCCGGGCAGTTCCACAAGAGACCCAGTACTTC.

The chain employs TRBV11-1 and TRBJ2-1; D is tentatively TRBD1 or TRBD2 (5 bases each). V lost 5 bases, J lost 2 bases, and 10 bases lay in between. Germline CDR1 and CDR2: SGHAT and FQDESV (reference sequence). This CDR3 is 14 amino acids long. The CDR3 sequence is CASSTGTAYNEQFF. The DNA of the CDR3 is TGTGCCAGCAGCACCGGGACGGCCTACAATGAGCAGTTCTTC.

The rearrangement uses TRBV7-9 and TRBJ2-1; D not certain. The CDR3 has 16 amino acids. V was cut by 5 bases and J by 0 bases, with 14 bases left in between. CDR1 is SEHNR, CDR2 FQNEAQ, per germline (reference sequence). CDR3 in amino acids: CASSQNELPSYNEQFF. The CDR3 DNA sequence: TGTGCCAGCAGCCAAAACGAGCTGCCCTCCTACAATGAGCAGTTCTTC.

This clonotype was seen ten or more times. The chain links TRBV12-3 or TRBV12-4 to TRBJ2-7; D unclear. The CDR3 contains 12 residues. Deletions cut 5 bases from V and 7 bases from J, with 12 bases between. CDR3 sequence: CASSTGPHEQYV. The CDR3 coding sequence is TGTGCCAGCAGTACCGGGCCCCATGAGCAGTACGTC.

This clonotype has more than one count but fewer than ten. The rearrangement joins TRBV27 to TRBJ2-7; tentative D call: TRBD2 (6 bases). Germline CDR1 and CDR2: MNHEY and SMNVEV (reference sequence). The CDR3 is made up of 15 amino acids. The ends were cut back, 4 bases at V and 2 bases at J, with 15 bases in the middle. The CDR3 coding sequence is TGTGCCAGCAGTTCGCAGCCGGGGGTTACCTACGAGCAGTACTTC. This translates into CASSSQPGVTYEQYF.

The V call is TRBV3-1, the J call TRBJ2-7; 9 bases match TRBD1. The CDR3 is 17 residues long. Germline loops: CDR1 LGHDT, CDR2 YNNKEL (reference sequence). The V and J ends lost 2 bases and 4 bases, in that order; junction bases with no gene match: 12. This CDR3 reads CASSQSIRTGGKYEQYF. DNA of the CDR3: TGTGCCAGCAGCCAAAGTATTCGAACAGGGGGCAAGTACGAGCAGTACTTC.

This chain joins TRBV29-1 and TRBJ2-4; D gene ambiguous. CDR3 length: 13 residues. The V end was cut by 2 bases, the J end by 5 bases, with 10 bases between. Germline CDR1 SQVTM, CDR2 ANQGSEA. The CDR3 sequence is CSVEPGTQNIQYF. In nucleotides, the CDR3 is TGCAGCGTTGAACCAGGCACCCAAAACATTCAGTACTTC.

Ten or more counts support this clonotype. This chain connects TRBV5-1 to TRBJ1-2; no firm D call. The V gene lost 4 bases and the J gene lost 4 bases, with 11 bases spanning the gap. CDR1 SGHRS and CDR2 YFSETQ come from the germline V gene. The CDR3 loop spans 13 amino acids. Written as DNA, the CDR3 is TGCGCCAGCAGCCCCGACATTGTCTATGGCTACACCTTC. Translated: CASSPDIVYGYTF.

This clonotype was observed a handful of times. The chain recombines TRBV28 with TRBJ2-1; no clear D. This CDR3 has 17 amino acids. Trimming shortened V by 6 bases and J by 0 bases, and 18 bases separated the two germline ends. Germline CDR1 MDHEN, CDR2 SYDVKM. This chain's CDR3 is CASSRPPEASSYNEQFF. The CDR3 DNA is TGTGCCAGCAGCAGACCCCCTGAGGCCAGCTCCTACAATGAGCAGTTCTTC. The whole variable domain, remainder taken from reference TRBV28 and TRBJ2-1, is DVKVTQSSRYLVKRTGEKVFLECVQDMDHENMFWYRQDPGLGLRLIYFSYDVKMKEKGDIPEGYSVSREKKERFSLILESASTNQTSMYLCASSRPPEASSYNEQFFGPGTRLTVL.

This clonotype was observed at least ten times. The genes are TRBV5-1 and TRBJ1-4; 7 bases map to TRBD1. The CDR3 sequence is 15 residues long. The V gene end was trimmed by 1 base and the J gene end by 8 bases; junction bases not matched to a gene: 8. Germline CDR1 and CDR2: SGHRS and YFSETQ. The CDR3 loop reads CASSLRWQGGEKLFF. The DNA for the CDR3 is TGCGCCAGCAGCTTGAGGTGGCAGGGGGGCGAAAAACTGTTTTTT.

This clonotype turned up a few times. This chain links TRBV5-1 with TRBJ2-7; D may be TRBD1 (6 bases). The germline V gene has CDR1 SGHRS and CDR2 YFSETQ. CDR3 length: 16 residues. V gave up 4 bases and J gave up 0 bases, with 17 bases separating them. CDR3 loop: CASSPTWEGGSYEQYF. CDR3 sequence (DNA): TGCGCCAGCAGCCCCACTTGGGAAGGGGGCTCCTACGAGCAGTACTTC.